A single sample gave rise to the 28 T cell receptor beta chains below, sequenced in a study of blood T cells in healthy people across ages. With a J-beta primer mix and a sample-barcoded 5' primer, a second PCR ran roughly 7 to 11 cycles. TCRdb re-called the 5' RACE reads through MiXCR, storing one row per CDR3 protein. The sample comprises 850,000 to 1,000,000 distinct CDR3 sequences, about 51% of which are singletons, and about 22% rests with the top ten. Sequences were obtained from blood. Every receptor here comes from a woman aged 60-70 years in good health.

Notes on this clonotype: One end of the junction fails to match germline, which may point to a read error. The chain couples TRBV27 to TRBJ2-1, with 9 nucleotides matching TRBD2. The CDR3 totals 14 residues. Germline CDR1 MNHEY, CDR2 SMNVEV (reference sequence). CDR3 nucleotide sequence: TGTGCCAGCGGTTTAGCGGGAGCTAGAAATGAGCAGTTCTTC. Translation gives CASGLAGARNEQFF.

The chain's CDR3 is CASSPDRNSYNEQFF. The CDR3 DNA is TGTGCCAGCAGTCCCGACAGAAACTCCTACAATGAGCAGTTCTTC. The chain carries TRBV6-7 and TRBJ2-1; perhaps TRBD1 as D (5 bases). TRBV6-7 is an ORF; its function is uncertain. The CDR3 runs 15 residues. The V gene lost 5 bases and the J gene lost 0 bases, with 11 bases spanning the gap.

This clonotype occurred a few times. J is TRBJ2-1 and V is TRBV6-1, with 13 positions matching TRBD2. J was trimmed by 7 bases and V by 2 bases; bases with no gene match: 5. The CDR3 totals 16 residues. Germline CDR1 is MNHNS and CDR2 is SASEGT. Here the CDR3 reads CASSERETSGRNEQFF. The CDR3 DNA is TGTGCCAGCAGTGAACGGGAGACTAGCGGGAGGAATGAGCAGTTCTTC.

The chain is built from TRBV28 and TRBJ2-4, with D possibly being TRBD1 or TRBD2 (5 bases each). The DNA end favors TRBJ2-7, so the J call may be wrong. This CDR3 spans 15 amino acids. Germline CDR1 MDHEN, CDR2 SYDVKM. CDR3 DNA sequence: TGTGCCAGCCTAACCTCGGGACCCCCGCGATACGAGCAGTACTTC. It specifies CASLTSGPPRYEQYF.

This clonotype was seen more than once but under ten times. This chain's CDR3 is CASSGKGLARETQYF. For the CDR3, the DNA is TGTGCCAGCAGCGGAAAAGGACTAGCCCGAGAGACCCAGTACTTC. This rearrangement joins TRBV7-2 to TRBJ2-5; TRBD2 agrees at 8 bases. The trim removed 5 bases at V and 4 bases at J, leaving 9 bases unmatched. In germline, CDR1 is SGHTA, CDR2 FQGNSA. The CDR3 sequence is 15 residues long.

V gene TRBV10-1 combines with J gene TRBJ2-3; 8 nucleotides line up with TRBD2. V lost 6 bases to trimming and J lost 11 bases; unmatched junction nucleotides: 10. Germline V gives CDR1 WNHNN, CDR2 SYGVQD (reference sequence). The CDR3 is 13 amino acids. CDR3 DNA: TGCGCCAGCAGCCCAAACACCGGGAGGGAGCAGTATTTT. The encoded protein is CASSPNTGREQYF.

In this sample, this clonotype turned up many times. The rearrangement uses TRBV18 and TRBJ2-7; D call uncertain. Trimming removed 8 bases from V and 4 bases from J, with 12 bases in between. Per the germline V gene, CDR1 is KGHSH and CDR2 is LQKENI. The CDR3 loop spans 12 amino acids. The CDR3 reads CASSPGRYEQYF. CDR3 DNA sequence: TGTGCCAGCAGCCCTGGTAGATACGAGCAGTACTTC.

This clonotype was seen a single time. An end of the junction does not agree with germline; a read error may underlie this. J is TRBJ2-1 and V is TRBV5-5; TRBD2 matches 7 bases. The CDR3 is 15 amino acids. Germline V gives CDR1 SGHKS, CDR2 YYEKEE (reference sequence). The CDR3 spells CASSLGRESYYEQFF. The DNA for the CDR3 is TGTGCCAGCAGCTTGGGGCGGGAGAGCTACTATGAGCAGTTCTTC.

The chain uses TRBV3-1 and TRBJ1-1; 12 bases line up with TRBD1. Germline trimming cut 4 bases from V and 4 bases from J; bases unmatched to any gene: 4. Germline V lookup: CDR1 LGHDT, CDR2 YNNKEL (reference sequence). The CDR3 spans 15 residues. In DNA form, the CDR3 reads TGTGCCAGCAGCCGATTGGGACAGGGGGCCACTGAAGCTTTCTTT. Encoded protein: CASSRLGQGATEAFF.

CDR3 DNA sequence: TGTGCCAGCTCACCACAACTAACTAGCGGGTATAACAATGAGCAGTTCTTC. Residues: CASSPQLTSGYNNEQFF. J is TRBJ2-1 and V is TRBV18, with 9 bases that match TRBD2. CDR3 length: 17 residues. CDR1 and CDR2 from the germline V gene are KGHSH and LQKENI. J was trimmed by 5 bases and V by 1 base; bases with no gene match: 9. The whole variable domain, remainder taken from reference TRBV18 and TRBJ2-1, is NAGVMQNPRHLVRRRGQEARLRCSPMKGHSHVYWYRQLPEEGLKFMVYLQKENIIDESGMPKERFSAEFPKEGPSILRIQQVVRGDSAAYFCASSPQLTSGYNNEQFFGPGTRLTVL.

In its sample, this clonotype was seen a few times. The J gene is TRBJ2-1, the V gene TRBV7-2; D is unclear. V was clipped by 1 base and J by 6 bases, with 7 bases between them. Germline CDR1 and CDR2: SGHTA and FQGNSA. The CDR3 has 13 residues. This chain's CDR3 is CASSLGNLNEQFF. Here the CDR3 DNA reads TGTGCCAGCAGCTTAGGGAACCTCAATGAGCAGTTCTTC.

This clonotype was observed once. The chain joins TRBV7-2 to TRBJ1-1; TRBD1 matches at 8 bases. Unmatched junction bases numbered 12, after V lost 5 bases and J lost 4 bases. The CDR3 has 16 amino acids. Germline CDR1 reads SGHTA; CDR2 reads FQGNSA. The DNA for the CDR3 is TGTGCCAGCAGCCCCCGCAGGGGGCTCGGAGTCACTGAAGCTTTCTTT. It codes for CASSPRRGLGVTEAFF.

Only a few counts were recorded for this clonotype. This rearrangement joins TRBV28 to TRBJ2-4; D is undetermined. The length of the CDR3 is 13 residues. Germline CDR1 and CDR2: MDHEN and SYDVKM. V lost 3 bases, J lost 6 bases, and 9 bases lay in between. CDR3 residues: CASSLPGVNIQYF. DNA for the CDR3: TGTGCCAGCAGTTTGCCTGGGGTAAACATTCAGTACTTC.

The rearrangement uses TRBV29-1 and TRBJ2-3, with D unresolved. The ends were cut back, 3 bases at V and 0 bases at J, with 4 bases in the middle. CDR1 is SQVTM, CDR2 ANQGSEA, per germline. There are 12 residues in the CDR3. CDR3: CSVDPSTDTQYF. The CDR3 bases are TGCAGCGTTGATCCTAGCACAGATACGCAGTATTTT.

This chain connects TRBV2 to TRBJ2-7; TRBD2 matches at 10 bases. The CDR3 spans 16 residues. V trimming: 0 bases; J trimming: 4 bases; junction bases outside the gene matches: 6. Looked up from germline, CDR1 is SNHLY and CDR2 is FYNNEI. The CDR3 DNA is TGTGCCAGCAGTGAAGCTCTGGCTAGCGGGAGATACGAGCAGTACTTC. Translated: CASSEALASGRYEQYF.

The rearrangement uses TRBV7-9 and TRBJ1-2; D remains unclear. The CDR3 consists of 13 residues. Germline V gene sequence: CDR1 SEHNR, CDR2 FQNEAQ (reference sequence). V lost 1 base and J lost 8, with 11 bases in between. CDR3 residues: CASSLGSAGGYTF. The CDR3 DNA follows: TGTGCCAGCAGCTTAGGGTCCGCGGGAGGCTACACCTTC.

This clonotype appeared a few times. The chain uses TRBV6-2 or TRBV6-3 and TRBJ2-5; TRBD1 is a possible D gene (5 bases). Germline values: CDR1 MNHEY, CDR2 SVGEGT. The CDR3 sequence is 15 residues long. V was pared by 6 bases and J by 4 bases, with 18 bases between. The DNA for the CDR3 is TGTGCCAGCAGCCGGAACAGGATTTGGGGAGAGACCCAGTACTTC. Protein product: CASSRNRIWGETQYF.

This chain uses TRBV10-3 with TRBJ2-2, with 14 bases identical to TRBD2. V lost 0 bases to trimming and J lost 6 bases; unmatched junction nucleotides: 0. The CDR3 length is 16 residues. Looked up from germline, CDR1 is ENHRY and CDR2 is SYGVKD. CDR3 region: CAISESTSGRAGELFF. CDR3 nucleotides: TGTGCCATCAGTGAGTCGACTAGCGGGAGGGCCGGGGAGCTGTTTTTT.

This clonotype turned up a few times. This sequence may be a read error, since a much larger clone differs from it by one base. The J gene is TRBJ1-1, the V gene TRBV27, with D maybe TRBD1 (5 bases). Trimming removed 2 bases from V and 6 bases from J, with 7 bases in between. The CDR3 runs to 12 residues. Germline V gene lookup returns CDR1 MNHEY and CDR2 SMNVEV (reference sequence). This CDR3 reads CASSLGGSEAFF. The CDR3 DNA reads TGTGCCAGCAGTTTAGGGGGGTCTGAAGCTTTCTTT.

The chain uses TRBV6-2 or TRBV6-3 and TRBJ2-5, with 7 positions matching TRBD1. Germline CDR1 is MNHEY and CDR2 is SVGEGT. J lost 7 bases, V lost 0 bases, and 5 bases had no gene match. The CDR3 covers 14 residues. The CDR3 region is CASSYSTGTGTQYF. The CDR3 DNA reads TGTGCCAGCAGTTACTCGACAGGGACGGGGACCCAGTACTTC.

V gene TRBV12-3 or TRBV12-4 combines with J gene TRBJ1-2, with unresolved D. CDR3 length: 12 amino acids. V lost 3 bases and J 8 bases, leaving 10 bases between the germline ends. Here the CDR3 reads CASSFGIEGYTF. As DNA, the CDR3 is TGTGCCAGCAGTTTCGGAATTGAAGGCTACACCTTC.

The V and J genes are TRBV7-2 and TRBJ2-4; D gene unclear. The J call may be faulty, since TRBJ2-5 better matches the DNA end. Germline V lookup: CDR1 SGHTA, CDR2 FQGNSA. This CDR3 comprises 17 residues. CDR3 sequence: CASSSLLGRVGQETQYF. DNA for the CDR3: TGTGCCAGCAGCTCCCTCCTGGGCCGAGTGGGGCAAGAGACCCAGTACTTC.

This clonotype was detected a few times. The chain joins TRBV12-3 or TRBV12-4 to TRBJ1-5; no firm D call. The CDR3 length is 13 residues. Trimming stripped 6 bases from V and 7 bases from J, with 13 bases between. The CDR3 protein is CASSRRTEQPQHF. CDR3 in DNA: TGTGCCAGCAGCCGACGGACGGAACAGCCCCAGCATTTT.

This sequence joins TRBV27 and TRBJ2-1; 7 nucleotides agree with TRBD2. The V and J ends lost 4 bases and 4 bases, in that order; junction bases with no gene match: 7. Germline V CDR1 and CDR2: MNHEY, SMNVEV (reference sequence). CDR3 length: 15 residues. This chain's CDR3 is CASSYTSEQYNEQFF. DNA for the CDR3: TGTGCCAGCAGTTATACTAGCGAGCAGTACAATGAGCAGTTCTTC.

This clonotype was seen a few times. The CDR3 DNA reads as TGTGCCAGCAGTGAATCAGCCGGGACAGCGGGCTACACCTTC. As protein: CASSESAGTAGYTF. The J gene is TRBJ1-2, the V gene TRBV25-1, with 7 bases fitting TRBD1. After removal of 1 base from V and 8 bases from J, the junction contained 7 bases not matched to a gene. The V gene's germline CDR1 is MGHDK and CDR2 SYGVNS. The CDR3 runs to 14 residues.

This clonotype appeared a few times. The chain employs TRBV12-3 or TRBV12-4 and TRBJ2-3, with TRBD2 matching 10 bases. V shed 4 bases and J 1 base; nucleotides not matched to a gene: 5. The CDR3 sequence is 16 residues long. CDR3 loop: CASSWSGRDGTDTQYF. In nucleotides, the CDR3 is TGTGCCAGCAGTTGGAGCGGGAGGGACGGCACAGATACGCAGTATTTT.

This rearrangement joins TRBV3-1 to TRBJ2-5; unclear D gene. Germline loops: CDR1 LGHDT, CDR2 YNNKEL (reference sequence). This CDR3 spans 15 amino acids. V lost 2 bases and J lost 5, with 15 bases in between. CDR3 loop: CASSQSGSRQETQYF. The CDR3, as DNA: TGTGCCAGCAGCCAAAGTGGATCTAGGCAGGAGACCCAGTACTTC.

This clonotype was observed a single time. The V call is TRBV28, the J call TRBJ2-1; 9 bases fit TRBD2. The CDR3 extends over 15 amino acids. The junction had 12 bases not matched to a gene; V was cut back by 11 bases and J by 4 bases. CDR1 is MDHEN and CDR2 is SYDVKM in the germline V gene. CDR3 DNA: TGTGCCGCCGGTGGGCGCGGGAGGGCTTACAATGAGCAGTTCTTC. Its protein product is CAAGGRGRAYNEQFF.